The T cell receptor beta chain described here comes from a study of blood T cell repertoires in COVID-19. Study information: Samples of COVID-19 (acute and convalescent) were obtained from the United States, Italy and Spain. The analysed material was cDNA or gDNA that came from T cells, B-cell-depleted T cells, or PBMCs.

V was shortened by 4 bases and J by 2 bases, with 8 bases between the two germline ends. This CDR3 has 13 amino acids. Germline CDR1 reads SGHDT; CDR2 reads YYEEEE. Per the authors' pipeline: Reference gene primer amplification gave estimated nucleated cell counts. Method: immunoSEQ multiplex PCR; TCRdb's copy keeps in-frame clones and lacks some. The DNA gave D and trimming, while V, J and clone size come from that table. The table records 150,000 to 190,000 clones, 80% to 90% of them present only once. Sequenced material: peripheral blood. The chain is built from TRBV5-6 and TRBJ2-3; D ambiguous. The receptor comes from a woman aged 40 to 50 with acute or convalescent COVID-19. The CDR3 protein is CASSGRITDTQYF. The CDR3 bases are TGTGCCAGCAGCGGCAGAATCACAGATACGCAGTATTTT.